The sequence of this T cell receptor beta chain was determined in a study of blood T cell repertoires in COVID-19. Across the whole study: Specimens from acute and convalescent COVID-19 originated in the United States, Italy and Spain. Nucleic acid was either cDNA or gDNA, and it came from T cells, B-cell-depleted T cells, or PBMCs.

CDR3 length: 17 amino acids. Germline loops: CDR1 MDHEN, CDR2 SYDVKM. Trimming cost V 4 bases and J 4 bases, with 20 bases left between them. In the original processing: Amplification with reference gene primers provided the estimates of nucleated cell counts. Method: immunoSEQ multiplex PCR; TCRdb's copy keeps in-frame clones and lacks some. V and J calls and clone size are those listed in that table; D and trimming were worked out from the DNA. This sample has 280,000 or so clones, with about 90% found just once. The sample was peripheral blood. The chain employs TRBV28 and TRBJ2-1; D is unresolved. This TCR derives from a woman aged 25-40 years who had recovered from COVID-19. For the CDR3, the DNA is TGTGCCAGCAGTTCAATCCCCCTGGCGGCTCTATACAATGAGCAGTTCTTC. Protein sequence: CASSSIPLAALYNEQFF.